Below are 29 T cell receptor beta chains sequenced from a single sample in a study of blood T cell repertoires in COVID-19. Assay: immunoSEQ multiplex PCR; the TCRdb copy retains only in-frame clones and omits some. The sample includes approximately 100,000 clones, roughly nine tenths of them seen just once. Material: peripheral blood. The source is a man in his forties or fifties in a cohort sampled during active COVID-19.

The chain has TRBV12-5 and TRBJ2-2; no clear D. The V gene lost 7 bases and the J gene lost 0 bases, with 12 bases spanning the gap. Germline V lookup: CDR1 LGHNT, CDR2 FRNRAP. This CDR3 has 15 residues. For the CDR3, the DNA is TGTGCTAGTGTCCGAATGAGCGCGAACACCGGGGAGCTGTTTTTT. The encoded protein is CASVRMSANTGELFF.

This clone was seen more than once but under ten times. The gene calls are TRBV11-2 and TRBJ2-7, with 9 bases fitting TRBD1. Germline V lookup: CDR1 SGHAT, CDR2 FQNNGV. This CDR3 spans 14 amino acids. Unmatched junction bases numbered 5, after V lost 3 bases and J lost 5 bases. The CDR3 loop reads CASSFRDRVHEQYF. The CDR3 DNA is TGTGCCAGCAGCTTTCGGGACAGGGTCCACGAGCAGTACTTC. Full variable domain (outside the CDR3, taken from reference TRBV11-2 and TRBJ2-7): EAGVAQSPRYKIIEKRQSVAFWCNPISGHATLYWYQQILGQGPKLLIQFQNNGVVDDSQLPKDRFSAERLKGVDSTLKIQPAKLEDSAVYLCASSFRDRVHEQYFGPGTRLTVT.

The chain is built from TRBV6-5 and TRBJ2-3; D possibly corresponds to TRBD1 (6 bases). CDR3 length: 13 residues. The germline V gene encodes CDR1 MNHEY and CDR2 SVGAGI. V dropped 7 bases and J dropped 6 bases, with 14 bases sitting between them. Here the CDR3 DNA reads TGTGCCAGCACGAACAGGGTCGGGGATACGCAGTATTTT. The encoded protein is CASTNRVGDTQYF.

The rearrangement uses TRBV5-4 and TRBJ2-1; maybe TRBD2 (5 bases). Germline loops: CDR1 SGHNT, CDR2 YYREEE (reference sequence). This CDR3 contains 16 residues. Trimming left V 4 bases short and J 3 bases short, with 17 bases between. The CDR3 reads CASSKAGGFRYNEQFF. Here the CDR3 DNA reads TGTGCCAGCAGCAAGGCGGGCGGGTTCCGCTACAATGAGCAGTTCTTC. Variable domain in full (rest from reference TRBV5-4 and TRBJ2-1): ETGVTQSPTHLIKTRGQQVTLRCSSQSGHNTVSWYQQALGQGPQFIFQYYREEENGRGNFPPRFSGLQFPNYSSELNVNALELDDSALYLCASSKAGGFRYNEQFFGPGTRLTVL.

This clone has just one count. V gene TRBV5-1 combines with J gene TRBJ2-3, with 8 positions matching TRBD2. The CDR3 consists of 16 residues. Germline loops: CDR1 SGHRS, CDR2 YFSETQ. Germline trimming cut 1 base from V and 2 bases from J; bases unmatched to any gene: 6. In nucleotides, the CDR3 is TGCGCCAGCAGCTTGTACAGGCGGGGGGTCACAGATACGCAGTATTTT. As protein: CASSLYRRGVTDTQYF.

V is TRBV28 and J is TRBJ1-4; D call uncertain. The germline CDR1 and CDR2 sequences are MDHEN and SYDVKM. Trimming removed 4 bases at V and 4 bases at J, with 10 bases between. CDR3 length: 14 amino acids. This CDR3 is CASSYSGDNEKLFF. Written as DNA, the CDR3 is TGTGCCAGCAGTTATTCGGGAGATAATGAAAAACTGTTTTTT. The full variable domain, completed using reference TRBV28 and TRBJ1-4, is DVKVTQSSRYLVKRTGEKVFLECVQDMDHENMFWYRQDPGLGLRLIYFSYDVKMKEKGDIPEGYSVSREKKERFSLILESASTNQTSMYLCASSYSGDNEKLFFGSGTQLSVL.

The chain employs TRBV19 and TRBJ1-3, with D tentatively TRBD1 (5 bases). CDR1 is LNHDA, CDR2 SQIVND, per germline (reference sequence). Trimming stripped 6 bases from V and 4 bases from J, with 16 bases between. The CDR3 length is 15 residues. This CDR3 reads CASSRRDGGGNTIYF. The DNA for the CDR3 is TGTGCCAGTAGCCGCCGGGACGGGGGAGGAAACACCATATATTTT.

V gene TRBV6-5 combines with J gene TRBJ1-4; 8 nucleotides match TRBD1. The CDR3 is 14 residues long. Germline V gene sequence: CDR1 MNHEY, CDR2 SVGAGI. With V trimmed by 4 bases and J by 5 bases, 3 bases remained unmatched. CDR3 protein: CASSSDRENEKLFF. The CDR3 nucleotides read TGTGCCAGCAGTTCGGACAGGGAGAATGAAAAACTGTTTTTT.

The chain carries TRBV5-1 and TRBJ2-5; 8 nucleotides match TRBD2. V lost 4 bases, J lost 4 bases, and 9 bases stayed unmatched. CDR1 is SGHRS and CDR2 is YFSETQ in the germline V gene. The CDR3 contains 15 residues. CDR3 sequence reads: CASSPGAAGVETQYF. Written as DNA, the CDR3 is TGCGCCAGCAGCCCCGGAGCAGCGGGGGTAGAGACCCAGTACTTC.

The chain combines TRBV7-8 with TRBJ2-1; D perhaps matches TRBD1 (6 bases). This CDR3 is built from 15 residues. The V end lost 5 bases, the J end lost 10 bases, and 21 bases lay between the germline ends. CDR1 SGHVS and CDR2 FQNEAQ come from the germline V gene. CDR3 amino acids: CASSPGEGSWLEQFF. The CDR3 DNA sequence: TGTGCCAGCAGCCCAGGGGAAGGGTCCTGGTTGGAGCAGTTCTTC.

The CDR3 DNA reads as TGTGCCAGCAGCGCTAGCGGGGGTGAGACCCAGTACTTC. It codes for CASSASGGETQYF. The gene calls are TRBV9 and TRBJ2-5, with 10 nucleotides matching TRBD2. The CDR3 has 13 residues. Germline trimming cut 3 bases from V and 5 bases from J; bases unmatched to any gene: 1. CDR1 is SGDLS and CDR2 is YYNGEE in the germline V gene.

The genes are TRBV5-4 and TRBJ1-2; maybe TRBD1 (5 bases). The CDR3 is 14 amino acids. Trimming left V 1 base short and J 4 bases short, with 11 bases between. From germline, CDR1 is SGHNT and CDR2 YYREEE (reference sequence). CDR3 sequence reads: CASSLPGGFYGYTF. DNA of the CDR3: TGTGCCAGCAGCTTGCCGGGGGGGTTCTATGGCTACACCTTC. The full variable domain, in which reference TRBV5-4 and TRBJ1-2 provide the parts outside the CDR3, is ETGVTQSPTHLIKTRGQQVTLRCSSQSGHNTVSWYQQALGQGPQFIFQYYREEENGRGNFPPRFSGLQFPNYSSELNVNALELDDSALYLCASSLPGGFYGYTFGSGTRLTVV.

This rearrangement joins TRBV6-6 to TRBJ2-5, with TRBD2 matching over 10 bases. V lost 2 bases and J lost 4; bases outside the gene matches: 7. From germline, CDR1 is MNHNY and CDR2 SVGAGI (reference sequence). The CDR3 length is 16 residues. The CDR3 DNA reads as TGTGCCAGCAGTTACCCTAGCGGGGGACCCATAGAGACCCAGTACTTC. Amino acids: CASSYPSGGPIETQYF.

The chain uses TRBV7-9 and TRBJ2-6, with TRBD1 matching 7 bases. The CDR3 runs to 17 residues. Germline V gives CDR1 SEHNR, CDR2 FQNEAQ (reference sequence). J lost 1 base, V lost 6 bases, and 9 bases had no gene match. This CDR3 is CASRTDRVLSGANVLTF. For the CDR3, the DNA is TGTGCCAGCAGGACCGACAGGGTGTTATCTGGGGCCAACGTCCTGACTTTC.

This clone was seen a handful of times. The chain uses TRBV6-5 and TRBJ1-6, with 10 bases matching TRBD1. The germline CDR1 and CDR2 sequences are MNHEY and SVGAGI. The CDR3 loop spans 15 amino acids. Trimming at V came to 2 bases and at J to 9 bases, leaving 4 bases not matched to a gene. The CDR3, as DNA: TGTGCCAGCAGTTACACCGGGACAGGGGTTTCACCCCTCCACTTT. This encodes CASSYTGTGVSPLHF.

The chain's CDR3 is CAARGRGETQYF. CDR3 coding DNA: TGTGCCGCCAGGGGGCGGGGGGAGACCCAGTACTTC. The chain is built from TRBV6-5 and TRBJ2-5, with a tentative D call TRBD1 (8 bases). Trimming pared 11 bases from V and 5 bases from J, leaving 15 bases between. Per germline, CDR1 MNHEY and CDR2 SVGAGI. The CDR3 totals 12 residues.

The chain recombines TRBV18 with TRBJ1-1, with D unclear. The ends were cut back, 5 bases at V and 2 bases at J, with 15 bases in the middle. The germline V gene has CDR1 KGHSH and CDR2 LQKENI. This CDR3 has 15 amino acids. CDR3 protein: CASSSSVPINTEAFF. CDR3 sequence (DNA): TGTGCCAGCTCATCGTCGGTTCCAATTAACACTGAAGCTTTCTTT.

The V call is TRBV13, the J call TRBJ2-1; 7 nucleotides agree with TRBD2. This CDR3 comprises 14 residues. Per germline, CDR1 PRHDT and CDR2 FYEKMQ (reference sequence). The V gene end was trimmed by 5 bases and the J gene end by 8 bases; junction bases not matched to a gene: 9. CDR3 in DNA: TGTGCCAGCAGCGTGCCGACTAGCAGCGATGAGCAGTTCTTC. Translated: CASSVPTSSDEQFF.

The chain couples TRBV5-5 to TRBJ1-1, with TRBD1 matching 7 bases. There are 13 residues in the CDR3. Germline V lookup: CDR1 SGHKS, CDR2 YYEKEE (reference sequence). V trimming: 7 bases; J trimming: 3 bases; junction bases outside the gene matches: 6. The CDR3 DNA is TGTGCCAGCGATAGGGGGCTAGACACTGAAGCTTTCTTT. Its translation: CASDRGLDTEAFF. Based on the CDR3 plus reference TRBV5-5 and TRBJ1-1, the full variable domain is DAGVTQSPTHLIKTRGQQVTLRCSPISGHKSVSWYQQVLGQGPQFIFQYYEKEERGRGNFPDRFSARQFPNYSSELNVNALLLGDSALYLCASDRGLDTEAFFGQGTRLTVV.

The genes are TRBV7-7 and TRBJ2-2; no clear D gene. CDR3 length: 13 amino acids. Trimming removed 5 bases from V and 8 bases from J, with 12 bases in between. The germline V gene encodes CDR1 SSHAT and CDR2 FNYEAQ (reference sequence). DNA for the CDR3: TGTGCCAGCAGCCTAGTCCCCAATGGGGAGCTGTTTTTT. Translating it yields CASSLVPNGELFF.

This clone was picked up a small number of times. The genes are TRBV4-1 and TRBJ1-5, with 7 bases lining up with TRBD1. Trimming cost V 4 bases and J 7 bases; bases outside gene matches: 10. The CDR3 loop spans 15 amino acids. Per germline, CDR1 MGHRA and CDR2 YSYEKL. The CDR3 reads CASSRNIQGQQPQHF. In nucleotides, the CDR3 is TGCGCCAGCAGCCGGAATATACAGGGGCAACAGCCCCAGCATTTT.

The gene calls are TRBV19 and TRBJ2-1, with D maybe TRBD1 (6 bases). The CDR3 sequence is 14 residues long. The germline V gene has CDR1 LNHDA and CDR2 SQIVND (reference sequence). The V end was cut by 0 bases, the J end by 3 bases, with 6 bases between. CDR3 residues: CASSIDRGYNEQFF. The DNA of the CDR3 is TGTGCCAGTAGTATAGACAGGGGCTACAATGAGCAGTTCTTC.

The sample holds one count of this clone. The rearrangement links TRBV19 to TRBJ1-6, with a weak D call TRBD1 (5 bases). Germline V gives CDR1 LNHDA, CDR2 SQIVND (reference sequence). The CDR3 runs 15 residues. The germline V and J ends were trimmed by 7 bases and 0 bases, with 10 bases remaining between them. The chain's CDR3 is CASTQDSSYNSPLHF. The CDR3 DNA is TGTGCCAGTACCCAAGACAGCTCCTATAATTCACCCCTCCACTTT.

The chain is built from TRBV11-2 and TRBJ2-6; tentative D call: TRBD1 (5 bases). Trimming removed 5 bases from V and 1 base from J, with 9 bases in between. Looked up from germline, CDR1 is SGHAT and CDR2 is FQNNGV. This CDR3 contains 15 residues. The CDR3: CASSPDSSGANVLTF. CDR3 DNA: TGTGCCAGCAGCCCTGACAGTTCTGGGGCCAACGTCCTGACTTTC. Based on the CDR3 plus reference TRBV11-2 and TRBJ2-6, the full variable domain is EAGVAQSPRYKIIEKRQSVAFWCNPISGHATLYWYQQILGQGPKLLIQFQNNGVVDDSQLPKDRFSAERLKGVDSTLKIQPAKLEDSAVYLCASSPDSSGANVLTFGAGSRLTVL.

This clone was seen a handful of times. This sequence joins TRBV19 and TRBJ1-1; TRBD1 is a possible D gene (5 bases). V was clipped by 5 bases and J by 6 bases, with 13 bases between them. This CDR3 is built from 13 residues. The germline V gene has CDR1 LNHDA and CDR2 SQIVND (reference sequence). CDR3 protein: CASSPRRGAEAFF. CDR3 in DNA: TGTGCCAGTAGTCCCCGGCGGGGCGCTGAAGCTTTCTTT.

This clone has just a few counts. The chain is built from TRBV2 and TRBJ1-6; no reliable D call. The CDR3 contains 15 residues. Germline V lookup: CDR1 SNHLY, CDR2 FYNNEI. Trimming took 4 bases from V and 7 from J, leaving 14 bases between them. This CDR3 is CASSGALPFNSPLHF. CDR3 nucleotide sequence: TGTGCCAGCAGTGGGGCACTCCCTTTCAATTCACCCCTCCACTTT. Variable domain in full (rest from reference TRBV2 and TRBJ1-6): EPEVTQTPSHQVTQMGQEVILRCVPISNHLYFYWYRQILGQKVEFLVSFYNNEISEKSEIFDDQFSVERPDGSNFTLKIRSTKLEDSAMYFCASSGALPFNSPLHFGNGTRLTVT.

This sequence joins TRBV3-1 (or the pseudogene TRBV3-2) and TRBJ2-7, with D possibly matching TRBD1 (5 bases). The germline CDR1 and CDR2 sequences are LGHDT and YNNKEL (reference sequence). The ends were cut back, 4 bases at V and 2 bases at J, with 12 bases in the middle. This CDR3 is 14 amino acids long. The CDR3 reads CASSPRQTPYEQYF. DNA for the CDR3: TGTGCCAGCAGCCCCCGACAGACCCCCTACGAGCAGTACTTC.

The chain's CDR3 is CASSPTSYEQYF. CDR3 nucleotides: TGTGCCAGCTCACCAACTTCCTACGAGCAGTACTTC. The chain joins TRBV18 to TRBJ2-7; no firm D call. Trimming stripped 2 bases from V and 1 base from J, with 3 bases between. Germline CDR1 and CDR2: KGHSH and LQKENI. The CDR3 is 12 residues long. The whole variable domain, filled in from reference TRBV18 and TRBJ2-7, reads NAGVMQNPRHLVRRRGQEARLRCSPMKGHSHVYWYRQLPEEGLKFMVYLQKENIIDESGMPKERFSAEFPKEGPSILRIQQVVRGDSAAYFCASSPTSYEQYFGPGTRLTVT.

This clone was counted a few times. The chain couples TRBV2 to TRBJ2-5; possibly TRBD1 for D (5 bases). Trimming removed 2 bases from V and 5 bases from J, with 15 bases in between. The CDR3 runs to 15 residues. Germline CDR1 is SNHLY and CDR2 is FYNNEI. DNA of the CDR3: TGTGCCAGCAGTGAAAGTGGGGCTCACCCGGAGACCCAGTACTTC. Translation gives CASSESGAHPETQYF.